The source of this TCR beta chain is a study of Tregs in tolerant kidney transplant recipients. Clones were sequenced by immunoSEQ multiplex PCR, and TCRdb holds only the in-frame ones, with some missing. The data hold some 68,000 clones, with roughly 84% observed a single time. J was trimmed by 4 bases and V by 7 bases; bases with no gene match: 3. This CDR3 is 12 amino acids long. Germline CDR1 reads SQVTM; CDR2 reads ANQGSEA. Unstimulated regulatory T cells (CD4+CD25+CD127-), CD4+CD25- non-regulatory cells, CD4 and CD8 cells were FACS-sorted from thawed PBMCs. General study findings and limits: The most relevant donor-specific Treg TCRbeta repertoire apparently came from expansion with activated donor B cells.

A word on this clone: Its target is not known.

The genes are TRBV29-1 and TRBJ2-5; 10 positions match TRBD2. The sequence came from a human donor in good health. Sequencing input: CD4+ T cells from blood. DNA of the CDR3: TGCAGCGGGAGACTAGCGGGAGAGACCCAGTACTTC. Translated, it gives CSGRLAGETQYF.